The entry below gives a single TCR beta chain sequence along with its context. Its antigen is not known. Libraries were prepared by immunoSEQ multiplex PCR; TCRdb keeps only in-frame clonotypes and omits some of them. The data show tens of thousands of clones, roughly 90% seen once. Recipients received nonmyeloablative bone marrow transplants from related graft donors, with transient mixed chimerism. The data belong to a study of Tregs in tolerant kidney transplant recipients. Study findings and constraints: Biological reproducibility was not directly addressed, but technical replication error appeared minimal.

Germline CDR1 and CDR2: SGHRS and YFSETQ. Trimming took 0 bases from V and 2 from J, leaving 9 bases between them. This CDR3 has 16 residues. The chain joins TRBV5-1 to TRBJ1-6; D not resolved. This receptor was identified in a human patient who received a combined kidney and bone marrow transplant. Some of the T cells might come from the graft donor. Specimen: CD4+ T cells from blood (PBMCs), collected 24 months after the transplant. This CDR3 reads CASSLEPTAYNSPLHF. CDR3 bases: TGCGCCAGCAGCTTGGAGCCCACAGCCTATAATTCACCCCTCCACTTT.